This TCR beta chain was retrieved from a study of T cell repertoires in cytomegalovirus infection. Study-wide context: Through public TCR beta signatures, both CMV infection and matching HLA type were indicated.

CDR3 length: 16 amino acids. The trim removed 7 bases at V and 2 bases at J, leaving 10 bases unmatched. TCRdb recomputed calls from the reads with MiXCR, one row per CDR3 protein. The sample has approximately 260,000 distinct CDR3 sequences; about 20% are singletons. This clonotype was observed a handful of times. Its target is unknown. The source is a human donor in good health (CMV status not recorded). Some clones in this sample may be carry-over from other donors' samples. The material sequenced was cultured PBMCs, taken from culture after CMV antigen stimulation. This rearrangement joins TRBV12-3 or TRBV12-4 to TRBJ2-3; 9 nucleotides agree with TRBD1. The CDR3 sequence is CASTLGTGRVTDTQYF. CDR3 nucleotide sequence: TGTGCCAGCACCCTGGGGACAGGGCGGGTCACAGATACGCAGTATTTT.